This TCR beta chain was observed in a study of T cell repertoires in cytomegalovirus infection. Study-level information: Public TCR beta signatures were indicative of both CMV infection and a matching HLA type. Study observations and caveats: The ex vivo response showed dominance by HLA-C-restricted CMV-specific TCR beta clonotypes. Cumulative frequency (of public TCR beta family members) identified carriers of CMV plus the relevant HLA.

TCRdb passed the reads through MiXCR, listing each CDR3 protein once. Of approximately 70,000 distinct CDR3 sequences listed, more than 3% were seen once; the top ten hold roughly a fifth. CDR3 length: 14 residues. Germline V gives CDR1 SGHTA, CDR2 FQGNSA. The V gene lost 5 bases and the J gene lost 8 bases, with 16 bases spanning the gap. This clonotype was seen repeatedly, ten times or more. Its antigen remains unidentified. The specimen sequenced was PBMCs. V and J are TRBV7-2 and TRBJ2-1, with D uncertain. This receptor was obtained from a human donor in good health (CMV status not recorded). Some clones in this sample may be carry-over from other donors' samples. CDR3 sequence reads: CASSPGPQSDEQFF. In DNA, the CDR3 is TGTGCCAGCAGCCCCGGGCCTCAGAGCGATGAGCAGTTCTTC.